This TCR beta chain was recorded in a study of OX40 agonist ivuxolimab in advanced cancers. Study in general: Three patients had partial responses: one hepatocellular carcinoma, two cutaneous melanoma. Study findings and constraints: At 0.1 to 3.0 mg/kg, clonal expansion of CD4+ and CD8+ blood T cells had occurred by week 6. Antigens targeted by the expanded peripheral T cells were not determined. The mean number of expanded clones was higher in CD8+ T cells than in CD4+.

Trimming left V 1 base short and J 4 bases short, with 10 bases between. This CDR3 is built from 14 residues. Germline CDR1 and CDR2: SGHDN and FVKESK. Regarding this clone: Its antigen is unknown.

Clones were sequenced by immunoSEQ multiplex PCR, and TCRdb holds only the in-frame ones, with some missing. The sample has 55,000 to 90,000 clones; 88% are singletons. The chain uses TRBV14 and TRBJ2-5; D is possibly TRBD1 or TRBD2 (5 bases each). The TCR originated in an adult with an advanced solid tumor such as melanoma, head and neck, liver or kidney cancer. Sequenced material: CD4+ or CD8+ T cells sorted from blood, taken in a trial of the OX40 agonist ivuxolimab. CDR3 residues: CASSQVRGGETQYF. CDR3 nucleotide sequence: TGTGCCAGCAGCCAAGTTCGGGGCGGAGAGACCCAGTACTTC.